The 23 T cell receptor beta chains below were found in one sample sequenced in a study of cytomegalovirus exposure and HLA in healthy donors. The PCR used 60 Vbeta and 13 Jbeta primers. Sequencing was performed with immunoSEQ multiplex PCR; in TCRdb, only in-frame clones are kept and a portion is missing. Recorded here are 55,000 or so clones; the top ten clones represent 9.5% to 11%. Sample: PBMCs. These receptors originate from a woman aged 45-65 years in good health and CMV-seropositive.

V usage is TRBV6-6 and J usage is TRBJ2-7, with TRBD1 matching 7 bases. Trimming cost V 8 bases and J 5 bases; bases outside gene matches: 6. The germline CDR1 and CDR2 sequences are MNHNY and SVGAGI (reference sequence). This CDR3 has 12 amino acids. CDR3 amino acids: CASLRQGHEQYF. For the CDR3, the DNA is TGTGCCAGCCTTAGACAGGGCCACGAGCAGTACTTC.

The chain uses TRBV28 and TRBJ1-5; TRBD1 is a possible D gene (5 bases). CDR1 is MDHEN, CDR2 SYDVKM, per germline. The V end was cut by 0 bases, the J end by 7 bases, with 10 bases between. CDR3 length: 14 amino acids. Written as DNA, the CDR3 is TGTGCCAGCAGTTTATGGGCAGGGTCGCAGCCCCAGCATTTT. Protein product: CASSLWAGSQPQHF.

The chain couples TRBV6-1 to TRBJ2-7, with a tentative D call TRBD2 (7 bases). This CDR3 contains 15 residues. Looked up from germline, CDR1 is MNHNS and CDR2 is SASEGT. Trimming took 6 bases from V and 0 from J, leaving 15 bases between them. The CDR3 reads CASRRGTPSSYEQYF. Written as DNA, the CDR3 is TGTGCCAGCAGGCGGGGGACACCGAGCTCCTACGAGCAGTACTTC.

The chain joins TRBV5-1 to TRBJ2-7; D not resolved. V gave up 5 bases and J gave up 9 bases, with 21 bases separating them. Per the germline V gene, CDR1 is SGHRS and CDR2 is YFSETQ. CDR3 size: 14 residues. The CDR3 reads CASRPEERERGQYF. CDR3 sequence (DNA): TGCGCCAGCAGACCCGAGGAGCGAGAACGTGGGCAGTACTTC.

CDR3 residues: CATSRDRGAEDTQYF. The CDR3 DNA reads as TGTGCCACCAGCAGAGACAGGGGAGCGGAAGATACGCAGTATTTT. This chain links TRBV15 with TRBJ2-3; D may be TRBD1 (6 bases). The CDR3 is made up of 15 amino acids. Trimming shortened V by 0 bases and J by 5 bases, and 12 bases separated the two germline ends. The germline V gene encodes CDR1 LNHNV and CDR2 YYDKDF (reference sequence).

The V call is TRBV30, the J call TRBJ1-2, with D hard to call. The length of the CDR3 is 13 residues. Germline assignment: CDR1 GTSNPN and CDR2 SVGIG (reference sequence). Trimming removed 0 bases from V and 4 bases from J, with 9 bases in between. CDR3 residues: CAWSVGSSYGYTF. The CDR3 region has the DNA TGTGCCTGGAGTGTAGGCTCTAGCTATGGCTACACCTTC.

The CDR3 protein is CASGRQDGNTIYF. The CDR3 nucleotides are TGTGCCAGCGGGCGACAGGATGGAAACACCATATATTTT. The V gene is TRBV2, the J gene TRBJ1-3, with D perhaps matching TRBD1 (6 bases). The germline CDR1 and CDR2 sequences are SNHLY and FYNNEI. V lost 8 bases, J lost 3 bases, and 11 bases lay in between. The CDR3 covers 13 residues.

As DNA, the CDR3 is TGTGCCAGTAGTACCTTACGAGGTAATGAAAAACTGTTTTTT. Translated, it gives CASSTLRGNEKLFF. The chain combines TRBV19 with TRBJ1-4; D remains unclear. The V end was cut by 4 bases, the J end by 4 bases, with 10 bases between. CDR1 is LNHDA, CDR2 SQIVND, per germline (reference sequence). This CDR3 has 14 residues. Together with reference TRBV19 and TRBJ1-4, the CDR3 gives the full variable domain: DGGITQSPKYLFRKEGQNVTLSCEQNLNHDAMYWYRQDPGQGLRLIYYSQIVNDFQKGDIAEGYSVSREKKESFPLTVTSAQKNPTAFYLCASSTLRGNEKLFFGSGTQLSVL.

This chain uses TRBV6-6 with TRBJ2-2; unclear D gene. From germline, CDR1 is MNHNY and CDR2 SVGAGI (reference sequence). This CDR3 contains 14 residues. Between the trimmed V and J ends, which lost 1 base and 5 bases, there was a span of 8 bases. The DNA of the CDR3 is TGTGCCAGCAGTTACTTCGAAGAGACCGGGGAGCTGTTTTTT. Protein: CASSYFEETGELFF.

The V gene is TRBV5-4, the J gene TRBJ1-1, with D uncertain. The germline V and J ends were trimmed by 0 bases and 3 bases, with 6 bases remaining between them. The CDR3 covers 13 residues. In germline, CDR1 is SGHNT, CDR2 YYREEE (reference sequence). CDR3 in amino acids: CASSLVADTEAFF. The CDR3 DNA is TGTGCCAGCAGCTTGGTGGCAGACACTGAAGCTTTCTTT.

The chain couples TRBV30 to TRBJ2-7; weak D call: TRBD1 (6 bases). The CDR3 contains 12 residues. The V end was cut by 0 bases, the J end by 3 bases, with 6 bases between. Germline lookup yields CDR1 GTSNPN and CDR2 SVGIG (reference sequence). CDR3 DNA: TGTGCCTGGAGTGTCAGGGGCTACGAGCAGTACTTC. Translation: CAWSVRGYEQYF.

J is TRBJ2-7 and V is TRBV19; D is possibly TRBD1 (7 bases). There are 13 residues in the CDR3. Germline CDR1 reads LNHDA; CDR2 reads SQIVND (reference sequence). Trimming pared 4 bases from V and 2 bases from J, leaving 9 bases between. The CDR3 bases are TGTGCCAGTAGTAGGAGGGGGCCCTACGAGCAGTACTTC. It codes for CASSRRGPYEQYF.

The rearrangement joins TRBV7-8 to TRBJ2-5; no definite D call. Between the trimmed V and J ends, which lost 5 bases and 1 base, there was a span of 11 bases. From germline, CDR1 is SGHVS and CDR2 FQNEAQ. The CDR3 loop spans 14 amino acids. DNA for the CDR3: TGTGCCAGCAGCCCGACACCATCCCAAGAGACCCAGTACTTC. Protein sequence: CASSPTPSQETQYF.

This chain links TRBV18 with TRBJ1-1; TRBD1 matches 7 bases. Germline values: CDR1 KGHSH, CDR2 LQKENI. CDR3 length equals 13 residues. J lost 3 bases, V lost 3 bases, and 1 base had no gene match. CDR3 sequence reads: CASSPGQDTEAFF. The CDR3 DNA reads as TGTGCCAGCTCACCCGGACAGGACACTGAAGCTTTCTTT. Full variable domain (missing parts from reference TRBV18 and TRBJ1-1): NAGVMQNPRHLVRRRGQEARLRCSPMKGHSHVYWYRQLPEEGLKFMVYLQKENIIDESGMPKERFSAEFPKEGPSILRIQQVVRGDSAAYFCASSPGQDTEAFFGQGTRLTVV.

This sequence joins TRBV30 and TRBJ1-1, with D hard to call. Germline values: CDR1 GTSNPN, CDR2 SVGIG (reference sequence). The CDR3 is 14 amino acids. Deletions cut 2 bases from V and 4 bases from J, with 14 bases between. The CDR3 DNA sequence: TGTGCCTGGAGTCGGACGGACGGGATCACTGAAGCTTTCTTT. This sequence encodes CAWSRTDGITEAFF.

The chain couples TRBV18 to TRBJ1-2; D might be TRBD1 (5 bases). Between the trimmed V and J ends, which lost 3 bases and 6 bases, there was a span of 8 bases. This CDR3 is 12 amino acids long. Germline loops: CDR1 KGHSH, CDR2 LQKENI. The CDR3 nucleotides read TGTGCCAGCTCACCTACAGGCGATGGCTACACCTTC. It is translated as CASSPTGDGYTF.

The rearrangement uses TRBV10-1 and TRBJ2-7; 12 bases are a match to TRBD2. The V gene end was trimmed by 6 bases and the J gene end by 4 bases; junction bases not matched to a gene: 4. The CDR3 spans 14 residues. The germline gives CDR1 WNHNN, CDR2 SYGVQD (reference sequence). DNA for the CDR3: TGCGCCAGCAGCTCTAGCGGGAGGGTATACGAGCAGTACTTC. This codes for CASSSSGRVYEQYF.

This sequence joins TRBV6-6 and TRBJ2-3, with a tentative D call TRBD1 (6 bases). The CDR3 runs 16 residues. V was pared by 4 bases and J by 0 bases, with 14 bases between. Germline V gene data show CDR1 as MNHNY and CDR2 as SVGAGI (reference sequence). The CDR3 reads CASSLGTQVSTDTQYF. The CDR3 nucleotides read TGTGCCAGCAGTTTGGGGACACAAGTTAGCACAGATACGCAGTATTTT.

The rearrangement links TRBV10-2 to TRBJ1-1, with 8 positions matching TRBD1. CDR3 length equals 12 residues. Losses at the gene ends were 6 bases for V and 4 bases for J; bases not matched to a gene: 1. Germline CDR1 reads WSHSY; CDR2 reads SAAADI. The CDR3 sequence is CASSQGATEAFF. DNA of the CDR3: TGCGCCAGCAGCCAGGGGGCCACTGAAGCTTTCTTT.

The J gene is TRBJ2-7, the V gene TRBV18, with 7 bases identical to TRBD2. The germline V gene has CDR1 KGHSH and CDR2 LQKENI. With 3 bases clipped from V and 3 bases from J, the junction kept 5 bases outside the gene matches. CDR3 length: 14 amino acids. CDR3 residues: CASSPGTTNYEQYF. The CDR3 DNA reads as TGTGCCAGCTCACCCGGGACTACCAACTACGAGCAGTACTTC. Looking up the rest from reference TRBV18 and TRBJ2-7 gives the full variable domain: NAGVMQNPRHLVRRRGQEARLRCSPMKGHSHVYWYRQLPEEGLKFMVYLQKENIIDESGMPKERFSAEFPKEGPSILRIQQVVRGDSAAYFCASSPGTTNYEQYFGPGTRLTVT.

V gene TRBV5-5 combines with J gene TRBJ1-1, with D tentatively TRBD1 (6 bases). Germline V gives CDR1 SGHKS, CDR2 YYEKEE (reference sequence). The CDR3 sequence is 14 residues long. The V and J ends lost 4 bases and 2 bases respectively, with 12 bases between them. The CDR3 protein is CASSGRQVNTEAFF. DNA for the CDR3: TGTGCCAGCAGCGGGAGACAGGTTAACACTGAAGCTTTCTTT.

The chain joins TRBV5-1 to TRBJ2-3; the match to TRBD1 covers 7 bases. Germline lookup yields CDR1 SGHRS and CDR2 YFSETQ. The CDR3 runs to 15 residues. Losses at the gene ends were 4 bases for V and 0 bases for J; bases not matched to a gene: 5. The CDR3 is CASSPGTASTDTQYF. CDR3 bases: TGCGCCAGCAGCCCAGGGACAGCTAGCACAGATACGCAGTATTTT.

The CDR3, as DNA: TGTGCCAGCAGCTCCTGGACAGGGGACACAGATACGCAGTATTTT. Protein: CASSSWTGDTDTQYF. The chain has TRBV5-8 and TRBJ2-3, with TRBD1 identical over 9 bases. This CDR3 comprises 15 residues. The junction had 4 bases not matched to a gene; V was cut back by 3 bases and J by 2 bases. The germline V gene encodes CDR1 SGHTS and CDR2 YDEGEE.